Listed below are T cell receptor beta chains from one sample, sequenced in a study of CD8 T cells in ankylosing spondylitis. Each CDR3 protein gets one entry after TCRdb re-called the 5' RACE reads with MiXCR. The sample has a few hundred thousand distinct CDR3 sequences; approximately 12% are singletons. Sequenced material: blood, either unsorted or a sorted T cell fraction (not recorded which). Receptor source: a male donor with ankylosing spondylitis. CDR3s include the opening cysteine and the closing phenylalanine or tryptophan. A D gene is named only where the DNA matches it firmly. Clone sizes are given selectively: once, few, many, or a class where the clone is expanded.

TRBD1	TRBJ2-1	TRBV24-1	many	CATSGLGQGGRSSYNEQFF	TGTGCCACCAGTGGTCTGGGACAGGGGGGACGTAGCTCCTACAATGAGCAGTTCTTC
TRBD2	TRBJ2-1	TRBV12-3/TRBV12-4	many	CASTLAGLINNEQFF	TGTGCCAGCACCCTAGCGGGCCTGATTAACAATGAGCAGTTCTTC
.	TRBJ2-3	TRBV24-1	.	CATSQASRGQYF	TGTGCCACCAGTCAAGCCTCCCGCGGGCAGTATTTT
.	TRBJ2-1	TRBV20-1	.	CSASDIAATTYNEQFF	TGCAGTGCTAGCGACATAGCGGCAACCACCTACAATGAGCAGTTCTTC
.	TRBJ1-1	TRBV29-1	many	CSVPSAGNTEAFF	TGCAGCGTCCCTTCGGCGGGGAACACTGAAGCTTTCTTT
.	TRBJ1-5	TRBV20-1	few	CSAKVSTVSNQPQHF	TGCAGTGCTAAAGTGTCGACAGTTTCCAATCAGCCCCAGCATTTT
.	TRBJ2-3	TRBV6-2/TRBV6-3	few	CATSQWAGDTQYF	TGTGCCACCAGCCAGTGGGCTGGAGATACGCAGTATTTT
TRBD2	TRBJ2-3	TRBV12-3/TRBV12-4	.	CASSVRTSRASTDTQYF	TGTGCCAGCAGTGTCAGGACTAGCCGTGCTAGCACAGATACGCAGTATTTT
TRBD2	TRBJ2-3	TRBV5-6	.	CASSPLAGDGTQYF	TGTGCCAGCAGCCCTCTAGCGGGAGACGGTACGCAGTATTTT
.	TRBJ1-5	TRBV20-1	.	CSARVHYNQPQHF	TGCAGTGCTAGAGTACACTACAATCAGCCCCAGCATTTT
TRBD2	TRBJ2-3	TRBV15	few	CATSYRDYHTDTQYF	TGTGCCACCAGCTACCGGGACTACCACACAGATACGCAGTATTTT
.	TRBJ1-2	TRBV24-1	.	CATSDRLGNYGYTF	TGTGCCACCAGTGATAGATTGGGTAACTATGGCTACACCTTC
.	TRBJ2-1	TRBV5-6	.	CASSLLVGNEQFF	TGTGCCAGCAGCTTGTTGGTAGGAAATGAGCAGTTCTTC
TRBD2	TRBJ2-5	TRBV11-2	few	CASSPRLAQETQYF	TGTGCCAGCAGCCCCCGACTAGCGCAAGAGACCCAGTACTTC
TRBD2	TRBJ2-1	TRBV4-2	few	CASAGGLAANEQFF	TGTGCCAGCGCCGGGGGACTAGCGGCGAATGAGCAGTTCTTC
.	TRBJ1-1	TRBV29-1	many	CSVDTQGGSEAFF	TGCAGCGTTGATACTCAGGGTGGGTCTGAAGCTTTCTTT
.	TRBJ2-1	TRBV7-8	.	CASSLVPGHFYNEQFF	TGTGCCAGCAGCTTAGTTCCGGGACACTTTTACAATGAGCAGTTCTTC
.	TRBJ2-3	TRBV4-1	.	CASKGGGEDTQYF	TGCGCCAGCAAGGGGGGAGGGGAAGATACGCAGTATTTT
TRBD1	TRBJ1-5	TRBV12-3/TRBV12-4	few	CASSFSAGGFGYSNQPQHF	TGTGCCAGCAGTTTTTCGGCAGGGGGATTCGGATATAGCAATCAGCCCCAGCATTTT
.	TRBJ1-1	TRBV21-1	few	CASSKEGGSVTEAFF	TGTGCCAGCAGCAAAGAAGGGGGATCGGTCACTGAAGCTTTCTTT
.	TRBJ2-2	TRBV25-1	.	CASREGDGGELFF	TGTGCCAGCAGGGAGGGAGACGGCGGGGAGCTGTTTTTT
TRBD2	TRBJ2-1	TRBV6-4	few	CASSVGGRSEEQFF	TGTGCCAGCAGTGTTGGCGGGAGATCGGAGGAGCAGTTCTTC
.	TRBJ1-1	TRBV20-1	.	CSARGWGATEAFF	TGCAGTGCTCGGGGATGGGGGGCGACTGAAGCTTTCTTT
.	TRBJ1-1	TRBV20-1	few	CSVGEDRNTEAFF	TGCAGTGTCGGGGAGGACAGGAACACTGAAGCTTTCTTT
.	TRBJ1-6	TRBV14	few	CASSLYGPTNSPLHF	TGTGCCAGCAGCCTATATGGGCCTACCAATTCACCCCTCCACTTT
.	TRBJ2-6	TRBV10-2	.	CASSESIPSGANVLTF	TGCGCCAGCAGTGAGTCGATCCCCTCTGGGGCCAACGTCCTGACTTTC
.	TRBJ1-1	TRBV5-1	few	CASSPGGSEAFF	TGCGCCAGCAGCCCCGGGGGGTCTGAAGCTTTCTTT
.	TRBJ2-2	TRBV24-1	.	CATRSRGTSNTGELFF	TGTGCCACCCGATCAAGGGGGACTTCGAACACCGGGGAGCTGTTTTTT
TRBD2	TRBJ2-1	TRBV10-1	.	CASNPGLAGSYNEQFF	TGCGCCAGCAACCCGGGGCTAGCGGGCTCCTACAATGAGCAGTTCTTC
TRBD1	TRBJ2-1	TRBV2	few	CASSGGQGERNEQFF	TGTGCCAGCAGCGGGGGACAGGGCGAGAGGAATGAGCAGTTCTTC
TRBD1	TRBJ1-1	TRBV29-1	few	CSVDLGRGLRAFF	TGCAGCGTGGATTTGGGCAGGGGGCTACGGGCTTTCTTT
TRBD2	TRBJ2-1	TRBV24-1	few	CATRIAGIYNEQFF	TGTGCCACCAGGATAGCGGGAATATACAATGAGCAGTTCTTC
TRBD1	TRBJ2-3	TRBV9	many	CASSVAGTDGTDTQYF	TGTGCCAGCAGCGTGGCCGGGACAGATGGCACAGATACGCAGTATTTT
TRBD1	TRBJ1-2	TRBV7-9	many	CASSEAGGAGGYTF	TGTGCCAGCAGCGAAGCAGGGGGCGCGGGTGGCTACACCTTC
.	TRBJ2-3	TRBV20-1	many	CSAPVGRDVGPDTQYF	TGCAGTGCCCCGGTCGGGAGAGACGTGGGACCAGATACGCAGTATTTT
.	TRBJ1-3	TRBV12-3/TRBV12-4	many	CASTRGPGNTIYF	TGTGCCAGCACCCGAGGGCCTGGAAACACCATATATTTT
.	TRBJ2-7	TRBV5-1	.	CASSQRSGVDEQYF	TGCGCCAGCAGCCAAAGGTCAGGGGTGGACGAGCAGTACTTC
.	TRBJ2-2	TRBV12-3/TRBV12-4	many	CASSLRGGYTGELFF	TGTGCCAGCAGTTTAAGGGGAGGATACACCGGGGAGCTGTTTTTT
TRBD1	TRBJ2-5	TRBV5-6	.	CASSLDRGRGVETQYF	TGTGCCAGCAGCTTAGACAGGGGAAGGGGAGTCGAGACCCAGTACTTC
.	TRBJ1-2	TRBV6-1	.	CASRRMGLGGYTF	TGTGCCAGCAGGAGGATGGGGCTGGGTGGCTACACCTTC
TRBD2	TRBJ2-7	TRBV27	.	CASSSIWTGTSGRAKRYEQYF	TGTGCCAGCAGTTCGATTTGGACGGGGACTAGCGGGAGGGCCAAGAGGTACGAGCAGTACTTC
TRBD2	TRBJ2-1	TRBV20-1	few	CRATAGTDSYNEQFF	TGCAGAGCAACAGCGGGGACGGACTCCTACAATGAGCAGTTCTTC
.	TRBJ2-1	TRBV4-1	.	CASTQDGTGSYNEQFF	TGCGCCAGCACACAGGATGGGACGGGGTCCTACAATGAGCAGTTCTTC
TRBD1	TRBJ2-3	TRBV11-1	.	CASSPDRGDPRPSTDTQYF	TGTGCCAGCAGCCCGGACAGGGGGGACCCTCGCCCTAGCACAGATACGCAGTATTTT